These T cell receptor beta chains were read from a single sample in a study of blood T cell repertoires in COVID-19. Some clones are missing from TCRdb's copy, which holds only in-frame ones; the method was immunoSEQ multiplex PCR. The sample shows about 42,000 clones, about 86% of them seen only once. The material sequenced was peripheral blood. The receptors derive from a man aged 65 to 85 with acute or convalescent COVID-19. Both conserved end residues are part of each CDR3. The D gene is left open where the match is weak. The listing skips clone size in some rows; elsewhere it reads once, few, many or a size class.

TRBV10-3	TRBJ1-5	-	few	TGTGCCATCAGTGGCGCGGAGTATCAGCCCCAGCATTTT	CAISGAEYQPQHF
TRBV30	TRBJ1-5	-	-	TGTGCCTGGAGTGTCGGGGGAAATCAGCCCCAGCATTTT	CAWSVGGNQPQHF
TRBV10-3	TRBJ2-2	TRBD2	-	TGTGCCATCAGTGAGTCGACTAGCGGCGCGAACACCGGGGAGCTGTTTTTT	CAISESTSGANTGELFF
TRBV11-2	TRBJ2-2	-	-	TGTGCCAGCAGCTCAAGGGGTGGATCGAACACCGGGGAGCTGTTTTTT	CASSSRGGSNTGELFF
TRBV28	TRBJ1-2	TRBD1	-	TGTGCCAGCAGTCACCCGGACAGGGTGCAGGGCTACACCTTC	CASSHPDRVQGYTF
TRBV7-2	TRBJ2-7	-	-	TGTGCCAGCAGCTTAGTTAGCACGCCGGTGGATCAAGACGAGCAGTACTTC	CASSLVSTPVDQDEQYF
TRBV7-2	TRBJ1-4	TRBD1	-	TGTGCCAGCAGCCCGAAATTGACAGGGGGTGAAAAACTGTTTTTT	CASSPKLTGGEKLFF
TRBV2	TRBJ2-7	TRBD2	-	TGTGCCAGCAGGGCGGACCTAGCGGAAACCTACGAGCAGTACTTC	CASRADLAETYEQYF
TRBV2	TRBJ1-5	TRBD1	-	TGTGCCAGCAGTCGGGACAGTCCGACCAATCAGCCCCAGCATTTT	CASSRDSPTNQPQHF
TRBV19	TRBJ1-2	TRBD1	-	TGTGCCAGTAGTTCCCGGGACAGGGACTATGGCTACACCTTC	CASSSRDRDYGYTF
TRBV7-2	TRBJ2-1	TRBD2	-	TGTGCCAGCAGCTTATTCCCACGGCGGGGGGGCCGTACAATTGAGCAGTTCTTC	CASSLFPRRGGRTIEQFF
TRBV5-6	TRBJ1-2	TRBD1	many	TGTGCCAGCAGCTTCATAGGGGGCGGATATGGCTACACCTTC	CASSFIGGGYGYTF
TRBV6-5	TRBJ2-7	-	-	TGTGCCAGCAGGCGGGGAGCCGACGAGCAGTACTTC	CASRRGADEQYF
TRBV11-2	TRBJ2-1	TRBD2	-	TGTGCCAGCAGCCCCCTGACTAGCGTGCTTTACAATGAGCAGTTCTTC	CASSPLTSVLYNEQFF
TRBV11-2	TRBJ2-1	TRBD2	-	TGTGCCAGCAGCTATACTAGCGGGATTGGGGCGAATGAGCAGTTCTTC	CASSYTSGIGANEQFF
TRBV3-1/TRBV3-2	TRBJ1-1	TRBD1	medium-sized	TGTGCCAGCAGCCAAGGGGACAGGGAAGCTTTCTTT	CASSQGDREAFF
TRBV11-2	TRBJ1-1	-	-	TGTGCCAGCAGCCGGCCGGGGCAGGGGACTGAAGCTTTCTTT	CASSRPGQGTEAFF
TRBV14	TRBJ2-2	TRBD2	-	TGTGCCAGCAGCCAACTGGGCCAGCAGCTTAGCGGGAGAGCCGGGGAGCTGTTTTTT	CASSQLGQQLSGRAGELFF
TRBV5-4	TRBJ2-1	-	-	TGTGCCAGCAGCTTGTTCGATGAGCAGTTCTTC	CASSLFDEQFF
TRBV24-1	TRBJ2-1	-	-	TGTGCCACCAGTGATTTGCCCATCGAGACTAGTTGGGTTGAGCAGTTCTTC	CATSDLPIETSWVEQFF
TRBV30	TRBJ2-3	TRBD2	-	TGTGCCTGCTCTGGCGGGGGGCGCGTCACAGATACGCAGTATTTT	CACSGGGRVTDTQYF
TRBV19	TRBJ2-7	TRBD2	few	TGTGCCAGTAGTACAGCGGGGAGCGAGCAGTACTTC	CASSTAGSEQYF
TRBV7-2	TRBJ2-1	TRBD2	once	TGTGCCAGCAGCTTAACTAGCGCCTACAATGAGCAGTTCTTC	CASSLTSAYNEQFF
TRBV18	TRBJ2-5	TRBD1	-	TGTGCCAGCTCACCGTGGGACAGGTCTGAAGAGACCCAGTACTTC	CASSPWDRSEETQYF
TRBV19	TRBJ2-7	TRBD2	-	TGTGCCAGTAGTCTCTGGACTAGCGGGACCTACGAGCAGTACTTC	CASSLWTSGTYEQYF